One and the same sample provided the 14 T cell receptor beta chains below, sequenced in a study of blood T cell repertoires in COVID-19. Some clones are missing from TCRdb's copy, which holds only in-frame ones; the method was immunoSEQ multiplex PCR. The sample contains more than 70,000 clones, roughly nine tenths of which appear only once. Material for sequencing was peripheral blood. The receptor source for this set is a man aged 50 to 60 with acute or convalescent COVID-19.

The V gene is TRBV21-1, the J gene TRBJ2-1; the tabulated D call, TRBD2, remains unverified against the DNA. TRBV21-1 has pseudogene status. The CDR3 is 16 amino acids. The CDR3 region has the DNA TGTGCCAGCAGCAAAATAGCTCAGCGGGGGGGCCATGAGCAGTTCTTC. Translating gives CASSKIAQRGGHEQFF.

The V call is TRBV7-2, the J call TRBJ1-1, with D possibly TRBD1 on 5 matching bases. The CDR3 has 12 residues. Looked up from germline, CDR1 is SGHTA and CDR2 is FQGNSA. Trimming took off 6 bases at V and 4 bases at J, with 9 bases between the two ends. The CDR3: CASRLGGTEAFF. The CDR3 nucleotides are TGTGCCAGCAGATTGGGGGGCACTGAAGCTTTCTTT. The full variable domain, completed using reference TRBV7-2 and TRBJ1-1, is GAGVSQSPSNKVTEKGKDVELRCDPISGHTALYWYRQSLGQGLEFLIYFQGNSAPDKSGLPSDRFSAERTGGSVSTLTIQRTQQEDSAVYLCASRLGGTEAFFGQGTRLTVV.

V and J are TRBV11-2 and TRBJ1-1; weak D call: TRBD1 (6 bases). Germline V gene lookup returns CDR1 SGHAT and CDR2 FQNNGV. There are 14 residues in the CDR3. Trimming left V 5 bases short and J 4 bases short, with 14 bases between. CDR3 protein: CASSQQGSGTEAFF. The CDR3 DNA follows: TGTGCCAGCAGCCAACAGGGTTCCGGCACTGAAGCTTTCTTT.

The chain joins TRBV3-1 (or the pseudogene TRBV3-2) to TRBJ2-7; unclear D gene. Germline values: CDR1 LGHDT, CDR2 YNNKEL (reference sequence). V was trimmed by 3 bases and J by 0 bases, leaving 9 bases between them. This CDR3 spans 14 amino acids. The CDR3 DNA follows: TGTGCCAGCAGCCAGTTGTCGAGCTCCTACGAGCAGTACTTC. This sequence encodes CASSQLSSSYEQYF.

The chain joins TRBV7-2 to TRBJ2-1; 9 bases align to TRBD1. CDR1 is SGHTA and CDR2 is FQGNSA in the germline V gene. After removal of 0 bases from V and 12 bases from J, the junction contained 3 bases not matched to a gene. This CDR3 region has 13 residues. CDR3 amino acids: CASSLALDRGQFF. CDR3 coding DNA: TGTGCCAGCAGCTTAGCGCTGGACAGGGGGCAGTTCTTC.

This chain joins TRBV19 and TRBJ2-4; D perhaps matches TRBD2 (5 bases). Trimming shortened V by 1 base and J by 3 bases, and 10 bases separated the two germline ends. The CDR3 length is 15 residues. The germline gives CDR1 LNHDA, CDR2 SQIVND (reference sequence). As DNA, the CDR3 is TGTGCCAGTAGTATAGGTGGAGACTACAAAAACATTCAGTACTTC. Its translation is CASSIGGDYKNIQYF.

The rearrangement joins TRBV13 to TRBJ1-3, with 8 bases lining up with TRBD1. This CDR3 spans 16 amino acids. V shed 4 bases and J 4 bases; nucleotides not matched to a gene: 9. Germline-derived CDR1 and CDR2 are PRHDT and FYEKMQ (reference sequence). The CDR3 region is CASSSYQGARGNTIYF. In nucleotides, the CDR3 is TGTGCCAGCAGCTCTTACCAGGGGGCGCGGGGAAACACCATATATTTT.

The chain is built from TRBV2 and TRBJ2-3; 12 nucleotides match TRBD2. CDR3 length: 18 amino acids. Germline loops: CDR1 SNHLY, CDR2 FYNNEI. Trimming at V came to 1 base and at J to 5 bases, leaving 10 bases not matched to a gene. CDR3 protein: CASSEGRASGGARDTQYF. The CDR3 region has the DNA TGTGCCAGCAGTGAAGGGCGGGCTAGCGGGGGGGCCCGAGATACGCAGTATTTT.

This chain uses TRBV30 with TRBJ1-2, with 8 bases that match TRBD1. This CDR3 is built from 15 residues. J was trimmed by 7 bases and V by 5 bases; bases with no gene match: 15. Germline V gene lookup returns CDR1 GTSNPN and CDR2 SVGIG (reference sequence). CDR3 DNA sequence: TGTGCCTGGGTCCCAAACAGGGGGATGGTCAGTGGCTACACCTTC. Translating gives CAWVPNRGMVSGYTF.

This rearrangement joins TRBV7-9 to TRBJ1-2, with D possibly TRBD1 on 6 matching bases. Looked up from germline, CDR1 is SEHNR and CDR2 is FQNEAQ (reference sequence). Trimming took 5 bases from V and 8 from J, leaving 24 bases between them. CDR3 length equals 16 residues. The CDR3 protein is CASSGTGTLLAGGYTF. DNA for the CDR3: TGTGCCAGCAGCGGGACCGGGACACTCCTAGCCGGAGGCTACACCTTC. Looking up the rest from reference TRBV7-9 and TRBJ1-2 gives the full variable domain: DTGVSQNPRHKITKRGQNVTFRCDPISEHNRLYWYRQTLGQGPEFLTYFQNEAQLEKSRLLSDRFSAERPKGSFSTLEIQRTEQGDSAMYLCASSGTGTLLAGGYTFGSGTRLTVV.

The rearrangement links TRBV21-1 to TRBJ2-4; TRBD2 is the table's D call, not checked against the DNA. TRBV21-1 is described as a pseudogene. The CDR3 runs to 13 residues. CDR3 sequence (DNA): TGTGCCAGCAATGGTTTCCCCCGGAACATTCAGTACTTC. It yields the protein CASNGFPRNIQYF.

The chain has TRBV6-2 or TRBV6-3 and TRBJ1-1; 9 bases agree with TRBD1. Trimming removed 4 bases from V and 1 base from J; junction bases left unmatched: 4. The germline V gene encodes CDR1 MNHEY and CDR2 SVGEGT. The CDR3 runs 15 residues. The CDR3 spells CASSLTQGANTEAFF. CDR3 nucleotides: TGTGCCAGCAGTTTGACACAGGGGGCGAACACTGAAGCTTTCTTT.

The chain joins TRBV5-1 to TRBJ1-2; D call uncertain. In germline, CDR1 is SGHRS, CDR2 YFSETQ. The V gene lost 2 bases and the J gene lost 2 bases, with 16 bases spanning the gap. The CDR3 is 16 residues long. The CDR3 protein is CASSFDWASTNYGYTF. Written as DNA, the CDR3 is TGCGCCAGCAGCTTCGATTGGGCCTCCACCAACTATGGCTACACCTTC.

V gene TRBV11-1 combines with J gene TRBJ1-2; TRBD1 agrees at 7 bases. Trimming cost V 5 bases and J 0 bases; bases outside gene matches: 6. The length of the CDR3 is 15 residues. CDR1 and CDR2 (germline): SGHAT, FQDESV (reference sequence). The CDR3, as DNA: TGTGCCAGCAGCCACAGGACAGGCACTAACTATGGCTACACCTTC. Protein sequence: CASSHRTGTNYGYTF.